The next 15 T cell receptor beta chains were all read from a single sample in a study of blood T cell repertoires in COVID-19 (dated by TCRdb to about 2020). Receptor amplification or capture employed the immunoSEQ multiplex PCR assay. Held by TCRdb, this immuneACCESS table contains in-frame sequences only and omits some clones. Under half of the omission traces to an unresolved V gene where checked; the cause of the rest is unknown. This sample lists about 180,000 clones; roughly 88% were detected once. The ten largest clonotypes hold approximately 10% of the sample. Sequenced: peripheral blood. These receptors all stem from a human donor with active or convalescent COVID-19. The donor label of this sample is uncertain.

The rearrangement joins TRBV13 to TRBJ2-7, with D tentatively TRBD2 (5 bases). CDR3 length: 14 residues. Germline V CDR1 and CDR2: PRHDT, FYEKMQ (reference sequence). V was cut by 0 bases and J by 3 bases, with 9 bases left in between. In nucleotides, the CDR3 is TGTGCCAGCAGCTTAGGGCTTGGAGGCTACGAGCAGTACTTC. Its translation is CASSLGLGGYEQYF.

CDR3 amino acids: CAWSVRQGGGYTF. The CDR3, as DNA: TGTGCCTGGAGTGTACGTCAGGGTGGCGGCTACACCTTC. The chain carries TRBV30 and TRBJ1-2; TRBD1 is a possible D gene (5 bases). V dropped 0 bases and J dropped 8 bases, with 13 bases sitting between them. The CDR3 runs to 13 residues. CDR1 and CDR2 (germline): GTSNPN, SVGIG (reference sequence).

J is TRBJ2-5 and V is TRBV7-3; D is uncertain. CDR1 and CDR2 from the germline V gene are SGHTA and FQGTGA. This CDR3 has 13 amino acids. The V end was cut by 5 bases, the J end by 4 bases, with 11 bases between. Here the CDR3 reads CASSLEIRETQYF. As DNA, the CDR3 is TGTGCCAGCAGCCTAGAGATACGAGAGACCCAGTACTTC.

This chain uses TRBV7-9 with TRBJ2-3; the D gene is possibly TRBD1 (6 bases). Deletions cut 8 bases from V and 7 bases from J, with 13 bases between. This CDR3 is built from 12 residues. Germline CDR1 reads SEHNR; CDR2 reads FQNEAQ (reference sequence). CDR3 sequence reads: CASEVTGNTQYF. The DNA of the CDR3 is TGTGCCAGCGAGGTTACAGGGAATACGCAGTATTTT.

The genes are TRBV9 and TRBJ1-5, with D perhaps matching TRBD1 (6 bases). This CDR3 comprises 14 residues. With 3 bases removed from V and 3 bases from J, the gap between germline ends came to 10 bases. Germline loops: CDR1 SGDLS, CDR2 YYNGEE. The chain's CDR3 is CASSAGVNNQPQHF. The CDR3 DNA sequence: TGTGCCAGCAGCGCAGGGGTGAACAATCAGCCCCAGCATTTT.

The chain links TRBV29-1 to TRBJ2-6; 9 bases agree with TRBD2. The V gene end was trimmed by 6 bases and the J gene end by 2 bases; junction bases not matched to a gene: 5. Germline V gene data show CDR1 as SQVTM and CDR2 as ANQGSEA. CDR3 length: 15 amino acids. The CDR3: CSVAGGSAGANVLTF. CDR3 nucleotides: TGCAGCGTCGCGGGGGGGAGCGCTGGGGCCAACGTCCTGACTTTC. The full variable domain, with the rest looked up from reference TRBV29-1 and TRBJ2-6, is SAVISQKPSRDICQRGTSLTIQCQVDSQVTMMFWYRQQPGQSLTLIATANQGSEATYESGFVIDKFPISRPNLTFSTLTVSNMSPEDSSIYLCSVAGGSAGANVLTFGAGSRLTVL.

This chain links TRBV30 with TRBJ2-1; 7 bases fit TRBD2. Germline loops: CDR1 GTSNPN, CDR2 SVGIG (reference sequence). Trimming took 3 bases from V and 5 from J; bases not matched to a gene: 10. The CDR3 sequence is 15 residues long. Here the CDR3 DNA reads TGTGCCTGGAGGGCCATGGAGGGGACTAACAATGAGCAGTTCTTC. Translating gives CAWRAMEGTNNEQFF.

The chain's CDR3 is CASSSSHTTDTQYF. The CDR3 bases are TGCGCCAGCAGCTCCTCCCACACCACAGATACGCAGTATTTT. The chain joins TRBV5-1 to TRBJ2-3; D remains ambiguous. Trimming removed 3 bases from V and 2 bases from J, with 10 bases in between. This CDR3 is 14 amino acids long. Germline values: CDR1 SGHRS, CDR2 YFSETQ.

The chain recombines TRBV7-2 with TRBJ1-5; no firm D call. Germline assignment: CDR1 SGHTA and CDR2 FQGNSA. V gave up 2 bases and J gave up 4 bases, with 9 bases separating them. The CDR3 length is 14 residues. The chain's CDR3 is CASSLRDLNQPQHF. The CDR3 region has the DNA TGTGCCAGCAGCTTAAGAGACTTGAATCAGCCCCAGCATTTT.

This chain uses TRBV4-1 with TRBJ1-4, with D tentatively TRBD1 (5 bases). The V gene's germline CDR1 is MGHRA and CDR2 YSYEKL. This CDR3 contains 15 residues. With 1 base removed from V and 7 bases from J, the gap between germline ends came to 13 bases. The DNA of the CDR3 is TGCGCCAGCAGCCAAGCAGGGTCTGGCGGTGAAAAACTGTTTTTT. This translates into CASSQAGSGGEKLFF.

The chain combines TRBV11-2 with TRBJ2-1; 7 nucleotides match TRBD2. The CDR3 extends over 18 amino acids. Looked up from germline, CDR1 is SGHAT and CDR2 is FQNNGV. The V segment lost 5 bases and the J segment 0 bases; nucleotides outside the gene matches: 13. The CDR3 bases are TGTGCCAGCAGCGTCCGGGGGAGCGGGATAACCTCCTACAATGAGCAGTTCTTC. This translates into CASSVRGSGITSYNEQFF.

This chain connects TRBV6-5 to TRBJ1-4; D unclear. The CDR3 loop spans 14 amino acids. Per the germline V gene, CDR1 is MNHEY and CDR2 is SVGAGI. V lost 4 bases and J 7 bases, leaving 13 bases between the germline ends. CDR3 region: CASSSEGSSEKLFF. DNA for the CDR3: TGTGCCAGCAGTTCCGAGGGAAGCAGTGAAAAACTGTTTTTT.

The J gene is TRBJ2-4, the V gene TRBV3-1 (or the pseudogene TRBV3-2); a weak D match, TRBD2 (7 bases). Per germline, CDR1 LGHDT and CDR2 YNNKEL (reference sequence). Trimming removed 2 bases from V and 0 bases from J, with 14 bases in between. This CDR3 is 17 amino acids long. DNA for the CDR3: TGTGCCAGCAGCCAAAGTTTCGGGGGGCGAGCCAAAAACATTCAGTACTTC. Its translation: CASSQSFGGRAKNIQYF.

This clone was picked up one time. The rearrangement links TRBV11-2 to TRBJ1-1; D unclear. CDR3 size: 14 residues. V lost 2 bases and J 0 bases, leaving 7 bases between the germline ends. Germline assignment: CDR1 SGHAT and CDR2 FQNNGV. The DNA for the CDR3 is TGTGCCAGCAGCTTACTGAACATGAACACTGAAGCTTTCTTT. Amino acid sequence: CASSLLNMNTEAFF.

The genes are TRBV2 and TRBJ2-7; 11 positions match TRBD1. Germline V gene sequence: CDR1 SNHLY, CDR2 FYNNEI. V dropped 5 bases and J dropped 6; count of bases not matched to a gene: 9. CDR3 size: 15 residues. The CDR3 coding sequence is TGTGCCAGCAGTCCCACGGACAGGGGGCGAATCGAGCAGTACTTC. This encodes CASSPTDRGRIEQYF.